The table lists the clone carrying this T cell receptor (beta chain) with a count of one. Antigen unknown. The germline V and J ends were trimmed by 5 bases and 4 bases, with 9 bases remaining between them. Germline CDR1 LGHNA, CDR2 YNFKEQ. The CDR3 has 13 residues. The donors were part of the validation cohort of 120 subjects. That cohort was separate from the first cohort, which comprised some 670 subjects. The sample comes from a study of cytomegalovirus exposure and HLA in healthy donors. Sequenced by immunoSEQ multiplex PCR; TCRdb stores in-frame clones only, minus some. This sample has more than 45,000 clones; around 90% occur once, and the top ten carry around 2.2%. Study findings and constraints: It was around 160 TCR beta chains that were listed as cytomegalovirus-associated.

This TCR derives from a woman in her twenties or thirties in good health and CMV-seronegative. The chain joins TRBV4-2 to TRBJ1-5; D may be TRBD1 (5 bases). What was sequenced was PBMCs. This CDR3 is CASSRGRNQPQHF. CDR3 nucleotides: TGTGCCAGCAGCAGGGGCAGGAATCAGCCCCAGCATTTT.